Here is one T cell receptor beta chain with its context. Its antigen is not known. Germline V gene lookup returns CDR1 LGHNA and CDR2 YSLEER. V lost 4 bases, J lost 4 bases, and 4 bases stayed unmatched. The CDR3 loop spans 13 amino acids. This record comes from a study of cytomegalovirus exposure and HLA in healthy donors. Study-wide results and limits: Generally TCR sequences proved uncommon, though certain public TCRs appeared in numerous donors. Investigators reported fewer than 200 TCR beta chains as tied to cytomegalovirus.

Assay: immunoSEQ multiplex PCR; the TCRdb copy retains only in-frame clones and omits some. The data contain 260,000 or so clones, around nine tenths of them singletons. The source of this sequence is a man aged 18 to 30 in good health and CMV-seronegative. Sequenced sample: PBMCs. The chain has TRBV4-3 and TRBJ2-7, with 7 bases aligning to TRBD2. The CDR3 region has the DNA TGCGCCAGCAGCCTCCTGGGGGGGTACGAGCAGTACTTC. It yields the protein CASSLLGGYEQYF.